What follows are 29 T cell receptor beta chains derived from one specimen sequenced in a study of shared clonotypes between healthy human individuals. Produced via immunoSEQ multiplex PCR; TCRdb's table is partial and in-frame only. The sample comprises under 1,100,000 clones, approximately 80% of which are singletons, and around 0.6% rests with the top ten. The specimen sequenced was memory CD4+ T cells from PBMCs. Sample subset: CD45RA-negative fraction. The receptors stem from a man younger than 30 in good health. Some clones in this sample may be carry-over from other donors' samples.

Remarks on this clone: The identical CDR3 is also encoded by other nucleotide sequences in the sample. The chain carries TRBV11-2 and TRBJ2-7; the D is unclear. The CDR3 loop spans 14 amino acids. Deletions cut 1 base from V and 3 bases from J, with 10 bases between. CDR1 is SGHAT, CDR2 FQNNGV, per germline. DNA for the CDR3: TGTGCCAGCAGCTTAGGCCTGGGGAACTACGAGCAGTACTTC. Its protein is CASSLGLGNYEQYF.

The rearrangement joins TRBV13 to TRBJ1-1, with 9 bases matching TRBD1. Germline values: CDR1 PRHDT, CDR2 FYEKMQ (reference sequence). Losses at the gene ends were 1 base for V and 3 bases for J; bases not matched to a gene: 12. This CDR3 comprises 18 residues. The CDR3 DNA sequence: TGTGCCAGCAGCTTAGAAATCGGACAGGGGAGGGGTGACACTGAAGCTTTCTTT. Residues: CASSLEIGQGRGDTEAFF.

V and J are TRBV20-1 and TRBJ1-2; no clear D gene. The V gene's germline CDR1 is DFQATT and CDR2 SNEGSKA (reference sequence). This CDR3 is built from 11 residues. V was shortened by 3 bases and J by 4 bases, with 6 bases between the two germline ends. DNA for the CDR3: TGCAGTGCTAGTCGGCCCTATGGCTACACCTTC. Residues: CSASRPYGYTF.

V usage is TRBV7-6 and J usage is TRBJ2-3, with 8 positions matching TRBD2. CDR1 and CDR2 (germline): SGHVS, FNYEAQ. The V segment lost 5 bases and the J segment 2 bases; nucleotides outside the gene matches: 6. The CDR3 contains 15 residues. In DNA, the CDR3 is TGTGCCAGCAGCCAAGCGGGGGAAACCACAGATACGCAGTATTTT. Its translation: CASSQAGETTDTQYF.

The chain employs TRBV6-1 and TRBJ2-5; perhaps TRBD1 as D (6 bases). Germline values: CDR1 MNHNS, CDR2 SASEGT. Trimming cost V 7 bases and J 5 bases, with 20 bases left between them. The CDR3 has 15 residues. CDR3 DNA: TGTGCCAGCACCGCCCGCTGGGCAGGGGAGGAGACCCAGTACTTC. This codes for CASTARWAGEETQYF.

Ten or more counts support this clone. The V gene is TRBV14, the J gene TRBJ2-7; D may be TRBD2 (5 bases). CDR3 length equals 15 residues. V was pared by 0 bases and J by 4 bases, with 13 bases between. Germline V gene data show CDR1 as SGHDN and CDR2 as FVKESK. CDR3 DNA sequence: TGTGCCAGCAGCCAAGAAGGGAGCGGTCCATACGAGCAGTACTTC. As protein: CASSQEGSGPYEQYF.

J is TRBJ2-1 and V is TRBV30; a possible D gene is TRBD1 (6 bases). The germline gives CDR1 GTSNPN, CDR2 SVGIG (reference sequence). This CDR3 comprises 14 residues. V gave up 3 bases and J gave up 2 bases, with 11 bases separating them. CDR3 DNA: TGTGCCTGGAGGCGTAAGGGGGCCTACAATGAGCAGTTCTTC. Its protein product is CAWRRKGAYNEQFF.

Worth noting for this clone: Other DNA sequences in this specimen translate into the identical CDR3. The V gene is TRBV7-2, the J gene TRBJ2-7, with 9 bases lining up with TRBD2. Trimming removed 5 bases from V and 3 bases from J; junction bases left unmatched: 2. This CDR3 has 13 residues. Germline CDR1 SGHTA, CDR2 FQGNSA. The CDR3 sequence is CASSLSGSYEQYF. The DNA of the CDR3 is TGTGCCAGCAGCCTTAGCGGGAGCTACGAGCAGTACTTC.

CDR3 DNA: TGTGCCTGGAGTGATATATTCGGTCAGCCCCAGCATTTT. Translated, it gives CAWSDIFGQPQHF. The gene calls are TRBV30 and TRBJ1-5; unclear D gene. V shed 1 base and J shed 6 bases, with 10 bases lying between them. CDR1 and CDR2 from the germline V gene are GTSNPN and SVGIG (reference sequence). The CDR3 is 13 residues long.

The V call is TRBV5-3, the J call TRBJ2-5, with D possibly being TRBD1 or TRBD2 (5 bases each). TRBV5-3 is noted as an ORF with a role that remains uncertain. The CDR3 loop spans 14 amino acids. V lost 3 bases and J lost 7, with 16 bases in between. The CDR3 protein is CARSSGTPEGTQYF. DNA for the CDR3: TGTGCCAGAAGCTCCGGGACCCCCGAAGGGACCCAGTACTTC.

The J gene is TRBJ2-7, the V gene TRBV18; D perhaps matches TRBD1 (6 bases). Germline V gene sequence: CDR1 KGHSH, CDR2 LQKENI. Trimming left V 3 bases short and J 0 bases short, with 12 bases between. This CDR3 contains 15 residues. CDR3 DNA sequence: TGTGCCAGCTCACCCGGACAGAGTAACTCCTACGAGCAGTACTTC. Amino acid sequence: CASSPGQSNSYEQYF.

The chain employs TRBV7-9 and TRBJ2-3; TRBD2 matches 8 bases. With 8 bases clipped from V and 2 bases from J, the junction kept 6 bases outside the gene matches. The CDR3 extends over 14 amino acids. Germline V gene lookup returns CDR1 SEHNR and CDR2 FQNEAQ (reference sequence). The CDR3 DNA is TGTGCCAGCCGGCGGGGGGCGAACACAGATACGCAGTATTTT. This encodes CASRRGANTDTQYF.

CDR3 sequence: CAISQIPTENTEAFF. In nucleotides, the CDR3 is TGTGCCATCAGCCAAATTCCGACAGAGAACACTGAAGCTTTCTTT. The gene calls are TRBV10-3 and TRBJ1-1; D may be TRBD1 (5 bases). CDR3 length equals 15 residues. The germline V and J ends were trimmed by 6 bases and 1 base, with 15 bases remaining between them. Germline V gene sequence: CDR1 ENHRY, CDR2 SYGVKD.

The chain recombines TRBV4-1 with TRBJ1-4, with a possible D match to TRBD1 (6 bases). This CDR3 is built from 16 residues. The germline V gene has CDR1 MGHRA and CDR2 YSYEKL. Trimming cost V 5 bases and J 5 bases, with 18 bases left between them. The CDR3 DNA reads as TGCGCCAGCAGCGGCAGGCTACAGGGAGAAAATGAAAAACTGTTTTTT. The encoded protein is CASSGRLQGENEKLFF.

A note on this clone: The same CDR3 can be traced to other DNA sequences in this sample. The chain recombines TRBV11-3 with TRBJ2-3, with D uncertain. The CDR3 runs to 14 residues. With 5 bases removed from V and 2 bases from J, the gap between germline ends came to 11 bases. The germline gives CDR1 SGHNT, CDR2 YENEEA. CDR3 in amino acids: CASSPGQATDTQYF. The CDR3 DNA follows: TGTGCCAGCAGCCCGGGTCAGGCCACAGATACGCAGTATTTT.

The chain has TRBV18 and TRBJ2-5; D is undetermined. Trimming stripped 3 bases from V and 5 bases from J, with 22 bases between. Germline loops: CDR1 KGHSH, CDR2 LQKENI. The CDR3 has 17 residues. In nucleotides, the CDR3 is TGTGCCAGCTCACCCCAGTTCGCTAACCCTCCTGTGGAGACCCAGTACTTC. It encodes CASSPQFANPPVETQYF.

This clone appeared a single time. The chain joins TRBV29-1 to TRBJ2-3; 8 nucleotides agree with TRBD2. Germline trimming cut 7 bases from V and 2 bases from J; bases unmatched to any gene: 8. The CDR3 length is 14 residues. Germline V gene data show CDR1 as SQVTM and CDR2 as ANQGSEA. The CDR3 bases are TGCAGCGCCCGTGAGCGGGAGTACACAGATACGCAGTATTTT. Protein: CSAREREYTDTQYF.

In the case of this clone: A clone one base away is much larger, so this may be a read error. Other DNA sequences within the sample encode an identical CDR3. V is TRBV5-1 and J is TRBJ1-1; TRBD1 agrees at 7 bases. This CDR3 is built from 14 residues. From germline, CDR1 is SGHRS and CDR2 YFSETQ. CDR3 nucleotides: TGCGCCAGCAGTTTGGGGACAGAGAACACTGAAGCTTTCTTT. It is translated as CASSLGTENTEAFF.

The chain is built from TRBV4-1 and TRBJ1-1; 7 bases line up with TRBD1. V lost 1 base and J lost 1; bases outside the gene matches: 9. Germline CDR1 and CDR2: MGHRA and YSYEKL. CDR3 length equals 17 residues. CDR3 amino acids: CASSQAGATGANTEAFF. DNA for the CDR3: TGCGCCAGCAGCCAAGCCGGTGCTACAGGGGCGAACACTGAAGCTTTCTTT.

The chain links TRBV5-1 to TRBJ2-5; weak D call: TRBD2 (6 bases). Germline CDR1 SGHRS, CDR2 YFSETQ. Deletions cut 3 bases from V and 1 base from J, with 10 bases between. The CDR3 sequence is 14 residues long. DNA of the CDR3: TGCGCCAGCAGCTCAAGACTAGGCCAAGAGACCCAGTACTTC. It is translated as CASSSRLGQETQYF.

This clone turned up a few times. This chain uses TRBV6-1 with TRBJ2-7; D remains unclear. This CDR3 is 11 amino acids long. The V end was cut by 5 bases, the J end by 2 bases, with 4 bases between. CDR1 and CDR2 from the germline V gene are MNHNS and SASEGT. The CDR3 sequence: CASSYPYEQYF. CDR3 DNA sequence: TGTGCCAGCAGTTATCCCTACGAGCAGTACTTC.

This clone appeared a few times. The chain is built from TRBV25-1 and TRBJ2-2; 9 nucleotides line up with TRBD2. Germline V gene data show CDR1 as MGHDK and CDR2 as SYGVNS. CDR3 length: 16 amino acids. With 5 bases clipped from V and 6 bases from J, the junction kept 10 bases outside the gene matches. CDR3 bases: TGTGCCAGCAGTTCCGCGACTAGCGGTTGGTCCGGGGAGCTGTTTTTT. Its translation is CASSSATSGWSGELFF.

The chain employs TRBV28 and TRBJ2-7; 8 positions match TRBD2. The CDR3 spans 19 residues. Germline-derived CDR1 and CDR2 are MDHEN and SYDVKM. The ends lost 3 bases at V and 5 bases at J; junction bases unmatched: 21. The CDR3 nucleotides are TGTGCCAGCAGTTTGCCGGACATGGTCGGGACTAGTAAAGAAGACGAGCAGTACTTC. Translated: CASSLPDMVGTSKEDEQYF.

The gene calls are TRBV11-2 and TRBJ1-1; 7 nucleotides align to TRBD1. The CDR3 runs to 15 residues. The junction had 3 bases not matched to a gene; V was cut back by 2 bases and J by 0 bases. Per germline, CDR1 SGHAT and CDR2 FQNNGV. The chain's CDR3 is CASSLRDRVNTEAFF. The CDR3 DNA reads as TGTGCCAGCAGCTTAAGGGACAGAGTGAACACTGAAGCTTTCTTT.

The CDR3 here is CSVEDSIGNTIYF. DNA for the CDR3: TGCAGCGTTGAGGACAGTATAGGAAACACCATATATTTT. V and J are TRBV29-1 and TRBJ1-3, with a weak D call TRBD1 (6 bases). Germline CDR1 and CDR2: SQVTM and ANQGSEA. The V end lost 3 bases, the J end lost 4 bases, and 10 bases lay between the germline ends. CDR3 length: 13 amino acids.

The chain employs TRBV10-3 and TRBJ2-1, with D tentatively TRBD2 (5 bases). In germline, CDR1 is ENHRY, CDR2 SYGVKD. The CDR3 sequence is 13 residues long. The V end was cut by 2 bases, the J end by 13 bases, with 15 bases between. The CDR3 loop reads CAISEEEVLGQFF. The CDR3 nucleotides read TGTGCCATCAGTGAGGAGGAGGTTTTAGGACAGTTCTTC.

The chain uses TRBV4-3 and TRBJ2-2; D might be TRBD1 or TRBD2, each matching 6 bases. Germline V gene lookup returns CDR1 LGHNA and CDR2 YSLEER. The CDR3 runs 17 residues. V was pared by 5 bases and J by 7 bases, with 23 bases between. This CDR3 is CASSTQWGANDVGELFF. DNA of the CDR3: TGCGCCAGCAGCACGCAGTGGGGGGCCAACGATGTCGGGGAGCTGTTTTTT.

In the case of this clone: Germline and junction disagree at one end, which may indicate a read error. The CDR3 bases are TGCAGCGTTGGGCCTAGCGCGAGTTGGAGTACGCGGTATTTT. Translating it yields CSVGPSASWSTRYF. J is TRBJ2-3 and V is TRBV29-1, with D perhaps TRBD2 (6 bases). The CDR3 contains 14 residues. From germline, CDR1 is SQVTM and CDR2 ANQGSEA.

The chain recombines TRBV5-6 with TRBJ1-5; no reliable D call. The CDR3 runs to 13 residues. In germline, CDR1 is SGHDT, CDR2 YYEEEE. V lost 6 bases, J lost 7 bases, and 14 bases lay in between. The CDR3 bases are TGTGCCAGCACCGTAGCCGGTTTACAGCCCCAGCATTTT. It yields the protein CASTVAGLQPQHF.